This T cell receptor beta chain stems from a study of blood T cells in healthy people across ages. At the level of the study: For every two T cells, template switching captured about one barcoded beta molecule. Study-level findings and limits: When one million T cells were used, diversity estimates were thought to be underestimates.

Primers used in a second PCR of roughly 6 to 11 cycles were a sample-barcoded 5' primer and a J-beta primer mix. A template-switch adaptor with 12 random nucleotides tagged each cDNA molecule. TCRdb fed the 5' RACE reads into MiXCR, producing one record per CDR3 protein. The sample carries 1.5 million to 2 million distinct CDR3 sequences, about 28% recorded once. This clonotype was counted only a few times. Its specificity is not known. The CDR3 consists of 15 residues. With V trimmed by 6 bases and J by 7 bases, 11 bases remained unmatched. The TCR was taken from a woman in her twenties or thirties in good health. The V call is TRBV12-3 or TRBV12-4, the J call TRBJ2-1; 8 bases fit TRBD2. Specimen: blood. The CDR3 nucleotides read TGTGCCAGCAGCATCCCGGGGGGGCAGATGAATGAGCAGTTCTTC. The encoded protein is CASSIPGGQMNEQFF.